Presented here are 16 T cell receptor beta chains from one specimen sequenced in a study of T cell clones after liver transplantation (dated by TCRdb to between 2018 and 2020). Libraries were prepared through the immunoSEQ multiplex PCR assay. Entries here come from immuneACCESS through TCRdb and include only in-frame sequences with V and J called. Some clones fail to appear in such tables; in the studies checked, an unresolved V gene covers under half of the shortfall, and the cause of the remainder is unknown. This sample is represented by about 21,000 clones; approximately 93% of them were singletons. Roughly 25% of the sample is taken by the ten largest. Specimen: CD8+ T cells from blood, collected approximately 26 months after liver transplant. These receptors originate from a human patient who received a liver transplant. Donor T cells from the graft may be present among the T cells after a transplant.

The V gene is TRBV7-9, the J gene TRBJ2-7; D uncertain. Germline V gives CDR1 SEHNR, CDR2 FQNEAQ (reference sequence). CDR3 length equals 12 residues. Trimming removed 6 bases from V and 6 bases from J, with 12 bases in between. CDR3 DNA sequence: TGTGCCAGCAGAGCCGTGAGATCCGAGCAGTACTTC. Its translation: CASRAVRSEQYF.

The rearrangement uses TRBV27 and TRBJ2-2; 8 bases are shared with TRBD2. This CDR3 comprises 16 residues. The V segment lost 4 bases and the J segment 2 bases; nucleotides outside the gene matches: 6. CDR1 and CDR2 from the germline V gene are MNHEY and SMNVEV (reference sequence). CDR3 coding DNA: TGTGCCAGCAGTTCCATAGCGGGAACAAACACCGGGGAGCTGTTTTTT. Translation gives CASSSIAGTNTGELFF.

The J gene is TRBJ1-2, the V gene TRBV7-9; D remains ambiguous. Germline V gene data show CDR1 as SEHNR and CDR2 as FQNEAQ (reference sequence). V was trimmed by 1 base and J by 12 bases, leaving 12 bases between them. This CDR3 is built from 12 residues. The CDR3: CASSLEDACHTF. Written as DNA, the CDR3 is TGTGCCAGCAGCTTAGAGGATGCTTGCCACACCTTC.

The chain couples TRBV11-2 to TRBJ2-7; TRBD1 matches 12 bases. CDR3 length: 15 residues. The junction had 2 bases not matched to a gene; V was cut back by 5 bases and J by 0 bases. Germline values: CDR1 SGHAT, CDR2 FQNNGV. CDR3: CASSVGQGASYEQYF. CDR3 bases: TGTGCCAGCAGCGTGGGACAGGGGGCCTCCTACGAGCAGTACTTC.

The rearrangement uses TRBV5-8 and TRBJ1-1, with D tentatively TRBD1 (6 bases). Per the germline V gene, CDR1 is SGHTS and CDR2 is YDEGEE. The CDR3 loop spans 15 amino acids. The V gene lost 2 bases and the J gene lost 1 base, with 12 bases spanning the gap. DNA of the CDR3: TGTGCCAGCAGCTTCAGGGACAAGGCGAACACTGAAGCTTTCTTT. Encoded protein: CASSFRDKANTEAFF.

The rearrangement joins TRBV6-4 to TRBJ1-1; D not certain. The ends were cut back, 3 bases at V and 5 bases at J, with 7 bases in the middle. The V gene's germline CDR1 is MRHNA and CDR2 SNTAGT. This CDR3 contains 12 residues. Here the CDR3 DNA reads TGTGCCAGCAGTGAAGGTTGGACTGAAGCTTTCTTT. It codes for CASSEGWTEAFF.

The chain recombines TRBV15 with TRBJ1-4, with a tentative D call TRBD1 (6 bases). Trimming cost V 4 bases and J 0 bases, with 9 bases left between them. The CDR3 totals 15 residues. Germline values: CDR1 LNHNV, CDR2 YYDKDF (reference sequence). DNA of the CDR3: TGTGCCACCAGCAAAGCAGGGGCAACTAATGAAAAACTGTTTTTT. Its translation is CATSKAGATNEKLFF.

V gene TRBV7-3 combines with J gene TRBJ2-7, with D possibly being TRBD2 (6 bases). CDR1 is SGHTA, CDR2 FQGTGA, per germline. The CDR3 is 14 residues long. The ends were cut back, 6 bases at V and 2 bases at J, with 14 bases in the middle. In DNA form, the CDR3 reads TGTGCCAGCAGGGCCAACCCGGGAGCCTACGAGCAGTACTTC. As protein: CASRANPGAYEQYF.

J is TRBJ1-6 and V is TRBV5-6; D ambiguous. CDR1 and CDR2 from the germline V gene are SGHDT and YYEEEE. The germline V and J ends were trimmed by 0 bases and 10 bases, with 5 bases remaining between them. The CDR3 has 12 residues. CDR3 residues: CASSLVGSPLHF. As DNA, the CDR3 is TGTGCCAGCAGCTTGGTGGGGTCACCCCTCCACTTT. Full variable domain (rest looked up from reference TRBV5-6 and TRBJ1-6): DAGVTQSPTHLIKTRGQQVTLRCSPKSGHDTVSWYQQALGQGPQFIFQYYEEEERQRGNFPDRFSGHQFPNYSSELNVNALLLGDSALYLCASSLVGSPLHFGNGTRLTVT.

V is TRBV19 and J is TRBJ1-5; D remains unclear. This CDR3 region has 13 residues. Germline lookup yields CDR1 LNHDA and CDR2 SQIVND (reference sequence). The ends were cut back, 2 bases at V and 7 bases at J, with 9 bases in the middle. CDR3 sequence (DNA): TGTGCCAGTAGTATACGGGATGGGCAGCCCCAGCATTTT. Its protein is CASSIRDGQPQHF.

This clone was counted between two and nine times. V is TRBV27 and J is TRBJ2-7, with D unclear. Trimming took 5 bases from V and 3 from J, leaving 5 bases between them. The CDR3 has 11 amino acids. Germline lookup yields CDR1 MNHEY and CDR2 SMNVEV (reference sequence). The CDR3 region is CASSNLYEQYF. The CDR3 nucleotides are TGTGCCAGCAGTAATCTCTACGAGCAGTACTTC.

This chain uses TRBV7-2 with TRBJ1-3, with 9 bases that match TRBD1. J was trimmed by 1 base and V by 2 bases; bases with no gene match: 3. The CDR3 has 16 amino acids. CDR1 is SGHTA and CDR2 is FQGNSA in the germline V gene. The DNA for the CDR3 is TGTGCCAGCAGCTTAAACAGGGGGCTGTCTGGAAACACCATATATTTT. It is translated as CASSLNRGLSGNTIYF.

This chain uses TRBV5-1 with TRBJ2-5, with 14 bases that match TRBD2. The V segment lost 4 bases and the J segment 1 base; nucleotides outside the gene matches: 3. CDR1 is SGHRS, CDR2 YFSETQ, per germline. The CDR3 has 16 amino acids. CDR3 in amino acids: CASSPGLAGVQETQYF. The CDR3 nucleotides are TGCGCCAGCAGCCCGGGACTAGCGGGAGTCCAAGAGACCCAGTACTTC.

CDR3 nucleotides: TGCGCCAGCGGTGCTTCTAGCGGGAGACACGAGCAGTACTTC. Encoded protein: CASGASSGRHEQYF. This rearrangement joins TRBV5-1 to TRBJ2-7, with 10 bases aligning to TRBD2. The germline CDR1 and CDR2 sequences are SGHRS and YFSETQ. This CDR3 region has 14 residues. The junction had 9 bases not matched to a gene; V was cut back by 7 bases and J by 5 bases.

The chain combines TRBV4-1 with TRBJ1-2; D might be TRBD1 (5 bases). The CDR3 has 15 amino acids. Germline CDR1 MGHRA, CDR2 YSYEKL. V was clipped by 1 base and J by 2 bases, with 11 bases between them. The CDR3 loop is CASSQADWGNYGYTF. DNA of the CDR3: TGCGCCAGCAGCCAAGCTGACTGGGGGAACTATGGCTACACCTTC.

The chain couples TRBV6-4 to TRBJ1-1; 7 positions match TRBD1. The CDR3 runs to 16 residues. Germline V gene sequence: CDR1 MRHNA, CDR2 SNTAGT. Losses at the gene ends were 0 bases for V and 0 bases for J; bases not matched to a gene: 4. The CDR3: CASSDSPGGMNTEAFF. The DNA of the CDR3 is TGTGCCAGCAGTGACTCGCCAGGGGGTATGAACACTGAAGCTTTCTTT.